This T cell receptor (beta chain) was recorded in a study of blood T cell repertoires in COVID-19. This clone showed up just a few times. Profiled with immunoSEQ multiplex PCR; TCRdb holds only in-frame clones, not every one. The top ten clones hold around 15% of a sample with around 170,000 clones, around 84% of them seen once. CDR1 SGHAT and CDR2 FQNNGV come from the germline V gene. V lost 0 bases to trimming and J lost 5 bases, with 14 bases between them. The CDR3 spans 15 residues. The sequencing sample was made of peripheral blood. The receptor's source is a man aged 25-40 years with active or convalescent COVID-19. This rearrangement joins TRBV11-2 to TRBJ2-7; no clear D. CDR3 amino acids: CASSLDLPRTDEQYF. In nucleotides, the CDR3 is TGTGCCAGCAGCTTAGATCTCCCTAGAACGGACGAGCAGTACTTC.